This is a list of T cell receptor beta chains from one sample in a study of OX40 agonist ivuxolimab in advanced cancers. The repertoire was sequenced with immunoSEQ multiplex PCR; TCRdb's copy has only in-frame clones and lacks some. The table records 72,000 or so clones, 70% to 90% of them present only once. Sequencing used CD4+ or CD8+ T cells sorted from blood, obtained in a trial of the OX40 agonist ivuxolimab. The receptor set was obtained from an adult with an advanced solid tumor such as melanoma, head and neck, liver or kidney cancer. CDR3s include the opening cysteine and the closing phenylalanine or tryptophan. Fields, in order: CDR3 protein, J gene, clone size, CDR3 length, V gene. Where a row states a size, it is once, few, many or the class of an expanded clone; other rows omit it.

CDR3 protein: CASSPLPGELFF
J gene: TRBJ2-2
clone size: NA
CDR3 length: 12
V gene: TRBV5-1

CDR3 protein: CASSDEGLARGDEQFF
J gene: TRBJ2-1
clone size: NA
CDR3 length: 16
V gene: TRBV10-1

CDR3 protein: CASSFGGAGANVLTF
J gene: TRBJ2-6
clone size: NA
CDR3 length: 15
V gene: TRBV19

CDR3 protein: CASSDYAPGLAGVYEQYF
J gene: TRBJ2-7
clone size: NA
CDR3 length: 18
V gene: TRBV6-4

CDR3 protein: CAWSALSSYEQYF
J gene: TRBJ2-7
clone size: NA
CDR3 length: 13
V gene: TRBV30

CDR3 protein: CASARVGYQPQHF
J gene: TRBJ1-5
clone size: NA
CDR3 length: 13
V gene: TRBV2

CDR3 protein: CASSLLGGKDTQYF
J gene: TRBJ2-3
clone size: once
CDR3 length: 14
V gene: TRBV7-2

CDR3 protein: CASSEEASGSLSEQFF
J gene: TRBJ2-1
clone size: NA
CDR3 length: 16
V gene: TRBV6-1

CDR3 protein: CATGTGYRGEKLFF
J gene: TRBJ1-4
clone size: once
CDR3 length: 14
V gene: TRBV25-1

CDR3 protein: CASSPIGLAGGFNEQFF
J gene: TRBJ2-1
clone size: NA
CDR3 length: 17
V gene: TRBV7-6

CDR3 protein: CASSQGQESYEQYF
J gene: TRBJ2-7
clone size: NA
CDR3 length: 14
V gene: TRBV18

CDR3 protein: CASSPGGSEQYF
J gene: TRBJ2-7
clone size: NA
CDR3 length: 12
V gene: TRBV7-9

CDR3 protein: CASRYGGNTEAFF
J gene: TRBJ1-1
clone size: NA
CDR3 length: 13
V gene: TRBV5-1

CDR3 protein: CASSSFGTDWEQYF
J gene: TRBJ2-7
clone size: NA
CDR3 length: 14
V gene: TRBV28

CDR3 protein: CASTATGDSYEQYF
J gene: TRBJ2-7
clone size: once
CDR3 length: 14
V gene: TRBV5-1

CDR3 protein: CASSHTSNQPQHF
J gene: TRBJ1-5
clone size: NA
CDR3 length: 13
V gene: TRBV7-8

CDR3 protein: CASSTGRGNQPQHF
J gene: TRBJ1-5
clone size: few
CDR3 length: 14
V gene: TRBV19

CDR3 protein: CASGPGQGVNDEQYF
J gene: TRBJ2-7
clone size: few
CDR3 length: 15
V gene: TRBV12-5

CDR3 protein: CASSLARGGNQPQHF
J gene: TRBJ1-5
clone size: NA
CDR3 length: 15
V gene: TRBV7-2

CDR3 protein: CASLIGQGVSNEQFF
J gene: TRBJ2-1
clone size: NA
CDR3 length: 15
V gene: TRBV5-5

CDR3 protein: CASSYQTGGGDIQYF
J gene: TRBJ2-4
clone size: NA
CDR3 length: 15
V gene: TRBV5-1

CDR3 protein: CAISEGTAAKNIQYF
J gene: TRBJ2-4
clone size: NA
CDR3 length: 15
V gene: TRBV10-3

CDR3 protein: CASSLLGERQPQHF
J gene: TRBJ1-5
clone size: NA
CDR3 length: 14
V gene: TRBV7-9

CDR3 protein: CASSLGEAGNTIYF
J gene: TRBJ1-3
clone size: NA
CDR3 length: 14
V gene: TRBV5-1

CDR3 protein: CASSYARDSYEQYF
J gene: TRBJ2-7
clone size: once
CDR3 length: 14
V gene: TRBV27

CDR3 protein: CASSGRNYGYTF
J gene: TRBJ1-2
clone size: NA
CDR3 length: 12
V gene: TRBV6-6